This T cell receptor (beta chain) was documented in a study of response to subunit inactivated influenza vaccine. General study findings and limits: Each seasonal influenza vaccination recruits few new T cells, the authors suggested.

This clonotype has a handful of counts. Its specificity is unknown. Germline V CDR1 and CDR2: MDHEN, SYDVKM. V shed 4 bases, J shed 4 bases, and the junction held 4 bases outside the gene matches. The CDR3 runs to 14 residues. TCRdb reprocessed the RT-PCR reads via MiXCR and lists one record per CDR3 protein. Of 150,000 or so distinct CDR3 sequences in the sample, approximately 12% were seen once. The source is a man aged 50 to 75 who received an inactivated influenza vaccine. The sequences come from CD8+ T cells sorted from PBMCs, collected 23 to 25 months after vaccination. The chain combines TRBV28 with TRBJ2-1, with TRBD1 matching 7 bases. The CDR3 sequence: CASSYRDRYNEQFF. The DNA of the CDR3 is TGTGCCAGCAGTTACCGGGACAGATACAATGAGCAGTTCTTC.